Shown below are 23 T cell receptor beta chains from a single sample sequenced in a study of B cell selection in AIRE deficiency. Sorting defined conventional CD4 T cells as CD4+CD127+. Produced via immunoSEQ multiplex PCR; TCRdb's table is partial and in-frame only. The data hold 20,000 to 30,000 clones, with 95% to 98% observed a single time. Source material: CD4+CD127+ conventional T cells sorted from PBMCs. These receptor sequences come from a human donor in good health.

The CDR3 sequence: CASSSSGRASDTQYF. CDR3 sequence (DNA): TGTGCCAGCAGTAGTAGCGGGAGGGCCTCAGATACGCAGTATTTT. The V call is TRBV6-5, the J call TRBJ2-3; 11 nucleotides align to TRBD2. CDR1 is MNHEY and CDR2 is SVGAGI in the germline V gene. The trim removed 5 bases at V and 4 bases at J, leaving 5 bases unmatched. CDR3 size: 15 residues.

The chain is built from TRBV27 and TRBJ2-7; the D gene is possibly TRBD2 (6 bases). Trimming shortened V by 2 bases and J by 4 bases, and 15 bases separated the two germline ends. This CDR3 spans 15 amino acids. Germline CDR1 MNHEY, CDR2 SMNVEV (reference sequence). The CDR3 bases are TGTGCCAGCAGTTTAAAGTACCGGCGGGGTTACGAGCAGTACTTC. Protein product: CASSLKYRRGYEQYF.

This chain's CDR3 is CANRVSYEQYF. DNA of the CDR3: TGTGCCAACAGGGTCTCCTACGAGCAGTACTTC. The chain couples TRBV2 to TRBJ2-7; D might be TRBD1 (6 bases). Trimming left V 10 bases short and J 0 bases short, with 7 bases between. Germline-derived CDR1 and CDR2 are SNHLY and FYNNEI. This CDR3 region has 11 residues.

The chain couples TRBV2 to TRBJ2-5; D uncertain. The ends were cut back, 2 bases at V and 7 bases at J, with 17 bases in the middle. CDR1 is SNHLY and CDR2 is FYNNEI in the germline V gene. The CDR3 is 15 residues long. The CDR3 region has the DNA TGTGCCAGCAGTGAAATCTTCGGAGTGAGAGGGACCCAGTACTTC. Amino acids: CASSEIFGVRGTQYF.

CDR3 in amino acids: CASSRGGAGGSYEQYF. The CDR3 DNA sequence: TGCGCCAGCAGCCGGGGAGGAGCGGGAGGAAGCTACGAGCAGTACTTC. This sequence joins TRBV4-3 and TRBJ2-7; 9 bases line up with TRBD2. V trimming: 4 bases; J trimming: 3 bases; junction bases outside the gene matches: 10. Germline CDR1 reads LGHNA; CDR2 reads YSLEER. CDR3 length: 16 residues.

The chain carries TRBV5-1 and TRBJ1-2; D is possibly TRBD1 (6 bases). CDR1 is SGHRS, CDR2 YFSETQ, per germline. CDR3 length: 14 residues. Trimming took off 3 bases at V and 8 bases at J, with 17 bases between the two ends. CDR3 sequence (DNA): TGCGCCAGCAGCTCCTCTACAGGGATGAGGGGCTACACCTTC. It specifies CASSSSTGMRGYTF.

The CDR3 bases are TGTGCCAGCAGCTTAGGAGACTTAATCCTCACCGAGCAGTACTTC. Residues: CASSLGDLILTEQYF. The V and J genes are TRBV7-9 and TRBJ2-7, with D unclear. The CDR3 is 15 amino acids. The V gene lost 1 base and the J gene lost 6 bases, with 16 bases spanning the gap. Germline V lookup: CDR1 SEHNR, CDR2 FQNEAQ (reference sequence).

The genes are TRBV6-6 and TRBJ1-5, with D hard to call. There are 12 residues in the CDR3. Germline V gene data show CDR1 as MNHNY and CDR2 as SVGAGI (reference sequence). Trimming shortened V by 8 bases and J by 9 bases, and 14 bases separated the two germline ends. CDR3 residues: CASSTPLGPQHF. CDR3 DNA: TGTGCCAGCTCGACGCCGCTAGGGCCCCAGCATTTT.

In nucleotides, the CDR3 is TGTGCCAGCTCACCACGGGCGAACACTGAAGCTTTCTTT. It yields the protein CASSPRANTEAFF. The genes are TRBV18 and TRBJ1-1; D is unresolved. The CDR3 is made up of 13 amino acids. Trimming left V 1 base short and J 1 base short, with 4 bases between. From germline, CDR1 is KGHSH and CDR2 LQKENI.

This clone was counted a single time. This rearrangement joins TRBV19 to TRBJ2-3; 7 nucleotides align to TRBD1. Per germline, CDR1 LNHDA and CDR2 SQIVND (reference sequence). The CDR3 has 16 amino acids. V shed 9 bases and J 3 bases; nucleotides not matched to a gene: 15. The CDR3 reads CASNTIGGVATDTQYF. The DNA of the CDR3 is TGTGCCAGCAATACCATAGGGGGCGTCGCTACAGATACGCAGTATTTT.

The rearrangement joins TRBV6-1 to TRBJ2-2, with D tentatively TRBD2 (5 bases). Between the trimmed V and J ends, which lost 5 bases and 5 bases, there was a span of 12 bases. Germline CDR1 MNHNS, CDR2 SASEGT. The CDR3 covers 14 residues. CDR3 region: CASSSRTGTGELFF. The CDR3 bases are TGTGCCAGCAGTTCCCGGACGGGAACCGGGGAGCTGTTTTTT.

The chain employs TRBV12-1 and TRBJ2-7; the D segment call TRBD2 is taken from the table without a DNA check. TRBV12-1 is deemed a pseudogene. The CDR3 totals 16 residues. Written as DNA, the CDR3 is TGTGCCAGCAGCCCCCCGACTAGCGGGAGTATATACGAGCAGTACTTC. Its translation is CASSPPTSGSIYEQYF.

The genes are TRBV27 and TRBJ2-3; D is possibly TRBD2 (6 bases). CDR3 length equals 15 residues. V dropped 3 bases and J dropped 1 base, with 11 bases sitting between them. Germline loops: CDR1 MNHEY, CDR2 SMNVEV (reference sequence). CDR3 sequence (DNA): TGTGCCAGCAGTTTCGGAACGGGGGGCACAGATACGCAGTATTTT. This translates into CASSFGTGGTDTQYF.

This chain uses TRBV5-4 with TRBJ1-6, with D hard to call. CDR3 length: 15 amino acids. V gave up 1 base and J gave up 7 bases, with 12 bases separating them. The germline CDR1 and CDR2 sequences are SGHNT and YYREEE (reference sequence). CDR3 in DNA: TGTGCCAGCAGCTTGAACAAGGGAGTAAATTCACCCCTCCACTTT. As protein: CASSLNKGVNSPLHF. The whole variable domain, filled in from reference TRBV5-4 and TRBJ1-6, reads ETGVTQSPTHLIKTRGQQVTLRCSSQSGHNTVSWYQQALGQGPQFIFQYYREEENGRGNFPPRFSGLQFPNYSSELNVNALELDDSALYLCASSLNKGVNSPLHFGNGTRLTVT.

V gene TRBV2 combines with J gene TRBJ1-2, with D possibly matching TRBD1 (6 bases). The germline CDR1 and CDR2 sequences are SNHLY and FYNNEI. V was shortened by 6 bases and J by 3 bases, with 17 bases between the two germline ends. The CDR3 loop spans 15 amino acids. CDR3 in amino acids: CASSGRGGMDYGYTF. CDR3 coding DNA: TGTGCCAGCAGCGGGAGGGGGGGAATGGACTATGGCTACACCTTC.

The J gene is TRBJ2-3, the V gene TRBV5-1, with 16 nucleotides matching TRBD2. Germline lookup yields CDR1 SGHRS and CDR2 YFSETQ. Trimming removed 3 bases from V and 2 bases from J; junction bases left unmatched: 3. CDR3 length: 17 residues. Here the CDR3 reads CASSSGTSGRATDTQYF. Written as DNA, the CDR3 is TGCGCCAGCAGCTCCGGGACTAGCGGGAGGGCCACAGATACGCAGTATTTT.

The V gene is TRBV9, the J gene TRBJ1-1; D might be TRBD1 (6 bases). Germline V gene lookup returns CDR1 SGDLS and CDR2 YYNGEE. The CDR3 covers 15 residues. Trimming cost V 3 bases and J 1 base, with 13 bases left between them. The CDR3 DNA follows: TGTGCCAGCAGCGGACGAGGACAGCCGAACACTGAAGCTTTCTTT. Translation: CASSGRGQPNTEAFF.

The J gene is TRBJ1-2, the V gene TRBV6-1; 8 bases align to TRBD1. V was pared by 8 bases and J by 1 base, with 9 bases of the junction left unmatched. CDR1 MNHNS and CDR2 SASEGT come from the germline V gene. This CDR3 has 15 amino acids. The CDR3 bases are TGTGCCAGCGCGGTCGGACAGGGTGATAACTATGGCTACACCTTC. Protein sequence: CASAVGQGDNYGYTF.

The CDR3 nucleotides are TGTGCCAGCAGCCGAAGCGGGACCTCCTACAATGAGCAGTTCTTC. Amino acids: CASSRSGTSYNEQFF. The rearrangement uses TRBV7-2 and TRBJ2-1, with 7 bases identical to TRBD2. Per germline, CDR1 SGHTA and CDR2 FQGNSA. V shed 5 bases and J 0 bases; nucleotides not matched to a gene: 4. The CDR3 loop spans 15 amino acids. Drawing the rest from reference TRBV7-2 and TRBJ2-1, the complete variable domain is GAGVSQSPSNKVTEKGKDVELRCDPISGHTALYWYRQSLGQGLEFLIYFQGNSAPDKSGLPSDRFSAERTGGSVSTLTIQRTQQEDSAVYLCASSRSGTSYNEQFFGPGTRLTVL.

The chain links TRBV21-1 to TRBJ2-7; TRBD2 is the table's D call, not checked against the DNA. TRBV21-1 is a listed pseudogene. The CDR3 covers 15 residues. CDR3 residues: CASIMEAGLSYEQYF. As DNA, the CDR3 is TGTGCCAGCATAATGGAAGCGGGCCTCTCCTACGAGCAGTACTTC.

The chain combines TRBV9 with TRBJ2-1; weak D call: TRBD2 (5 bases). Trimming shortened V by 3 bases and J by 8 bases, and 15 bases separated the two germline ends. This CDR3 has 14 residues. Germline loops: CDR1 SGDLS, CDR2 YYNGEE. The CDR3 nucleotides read TGTGCCAGCAGCGCCGACCCTGGGAGCTATGAGCAGTTCTTC. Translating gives CASSADPGSYEQFF.

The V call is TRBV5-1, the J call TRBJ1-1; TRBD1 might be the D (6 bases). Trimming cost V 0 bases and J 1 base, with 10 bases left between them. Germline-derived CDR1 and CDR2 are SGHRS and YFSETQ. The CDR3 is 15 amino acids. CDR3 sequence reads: CASSLGKQGNTEAFF. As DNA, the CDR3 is TGCGCCAGCAGCTTGGGCAAACAGGGGAACACTGAAGCTTTCTTT.

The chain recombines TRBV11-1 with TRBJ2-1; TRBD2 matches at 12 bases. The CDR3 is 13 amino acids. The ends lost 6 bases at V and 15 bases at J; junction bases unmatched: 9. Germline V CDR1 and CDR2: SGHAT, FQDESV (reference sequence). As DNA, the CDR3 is TGTGCCAGCAGTCTTGGACTAGCGGGGAGCAGGTTCTTC. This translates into CASSLGLAGSRFF.